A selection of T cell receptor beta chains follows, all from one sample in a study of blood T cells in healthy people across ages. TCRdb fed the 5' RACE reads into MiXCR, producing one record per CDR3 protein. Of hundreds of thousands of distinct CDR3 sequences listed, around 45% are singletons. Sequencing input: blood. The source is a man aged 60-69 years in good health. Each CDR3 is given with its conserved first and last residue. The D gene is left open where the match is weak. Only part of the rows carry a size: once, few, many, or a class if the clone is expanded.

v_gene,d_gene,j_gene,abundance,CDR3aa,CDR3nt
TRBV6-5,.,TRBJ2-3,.,CASRSRGRADTQYF,TGTGCCAGCCGATCGCGGGGGCGGGCAGATACGCAGTATTTT
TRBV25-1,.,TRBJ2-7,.,CASGQGWYEQYF,TGTGCCAGCGGTCAGGGTTGGTACGAGCAGTACTTC
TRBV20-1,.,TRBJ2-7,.,CSARGRDTTYEQYF,TGCAGTGCTAGAGGGCGGGACACCACCTACGAGCAGTACTTC
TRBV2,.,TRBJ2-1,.,CASSIIGQSSYNEQFF,TGTGCCAGCAGCATAATCGGACAGTCCTCCTACAATGAGCAGTTCTTC
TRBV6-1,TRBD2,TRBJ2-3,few,CASSETSGATDTQYF,TGTGCCAGCAGTGAGACTAGCGGGGCCACAGATACGCAGTATTTT
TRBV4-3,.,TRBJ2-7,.,CASSQDRVLTTYEQYF,TGCGCCAGCAGCCAAGATCGGGTTCTCACTACCTACGAGCAGTACTTC
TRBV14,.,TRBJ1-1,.,CASSQGEEGPNTEAFF,TGTGCCAGCAGCCAAGGGGAGGAAGGCCCGAACACTGAAGCTTTCTTT
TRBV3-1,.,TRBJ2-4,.,CASSQGGTLAKNIQYF,TGTGCCAGCAGCCAAGGCGGGACGTTGGCCAAAAACATTCAGTACTTC
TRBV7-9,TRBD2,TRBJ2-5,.,CASSGGRGSAETQYF,TGTGCCAGCAGCGGCGGGCGGGGGTCTGCAGAGACCCAGTACTTC
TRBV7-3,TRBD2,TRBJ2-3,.,CASSSQLAGGPASTDTQYF,TGTGCCAGCAGCTCCCAACTAGCGGGGGGGCCGGCTAGCACAGATACGCAGTATTTT
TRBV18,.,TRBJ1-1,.,CASSLQKVMNTEAFF,TGTGCCAGCTCACTACAAAAGGTTATGAACACTGAAGCTTTCTTT
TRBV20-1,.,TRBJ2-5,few,CSVVDSPHQETQYF,TGCAGTGTCGTGGACAGCCCACACCAAGAGACCCAGTACTTC
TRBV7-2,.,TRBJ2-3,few,CASSLGLGGKDTQYF,TGTGCCAGCAGCCTAGGGTTGGGGGGCAAAGATACGCAGTATTTT
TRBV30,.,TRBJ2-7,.,CAWSGGLVLEQYF,TGTGCCTGGAGTGGGGGTCTAGTTCTCGAGCAGTACTTC
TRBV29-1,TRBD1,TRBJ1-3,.,CSVGTGSGNTIYF,TGCAGCGTTGGGACAGGGTCCGGAAACACCATATATTTT
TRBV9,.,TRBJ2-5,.,CASSAGTGYQTQYF,TGTGCCAGCAGCGCCGGCACAGGGTATCAGACCCAGTACTTC
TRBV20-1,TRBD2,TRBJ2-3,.,CSAWAGGTDTQYF,TGCAGTGCTTGGGCGGGGGGTACAGATACGCAGTATTTT
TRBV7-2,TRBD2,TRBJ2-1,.,CASRRKLAGESNEQFF,TGTGCCAGCAGGCGGAAACTAGCGGGAGAAAGCAATGAGCAGTTCTTC
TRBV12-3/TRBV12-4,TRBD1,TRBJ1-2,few,CASRHYRGYGYTF,TGTGCCAGCAGACATTACAGGGGCTATGGCTACACCTTC
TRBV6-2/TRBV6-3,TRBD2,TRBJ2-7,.,CASTSAGGGSYEQYF,TGTGCCAGCACGAGCGCGGGAGGGGGTTCCTACGAGCAGTACTTC
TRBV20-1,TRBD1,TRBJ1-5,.,CSARVLGTGSTQPQHF,TGCAGTGCTAGAGTCCTCGGGACAGGGAGTACTCAGCCCCAGCATTTT
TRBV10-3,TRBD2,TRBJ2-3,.,CAISETKTSGGPTDTQYF,TGTGCCATCAGTGAGACCAAAACTAGCGGGGGACCCACAGATACGCAGTATTTT